These 29 T cell receptor beta chains came from one sample sequenced in a study of T cells after posttransplantation cyclophosphamide. Repertoires were generated with immunoSEQ multiplex PCR, while TCRdb's copy carries only in-frame clones and drops some. The sample was found to contain roughly 34,000 clones, and every one recurs. Sequenced sample: PBMCs. These receptors all stem from a woman between 25 and 40 years old in good health and a related stem cell transplant donor.

This clone has ten or more counts. The rearrangement links TRBV6-2 or TRBV6-3 to TRBJ1-2, with D perhaps TRBD1 (6 bases). This CDR3 contains 13 residues. Trimming took 7 bases from V and 3 from J, leaving 12 bases between them. CDR1 MNHEY and CDR2 SVGEGT come from the germline V gene. CDR3 sequence (DNA): TGTGCCAGCACCCCGGACAGATACTATGGCTACACCTTC. This codes for CASTPDRYYGYTF.

This clone was counted a few times. This chain joins TRBV6-1 and TRBJ1-4; D perhaps matches TRBD1 (5 bases). The germline V and J ends were trimmed by 5 bases and 7 bases, with 14 bases remaining between them. The CDR3 is 14 amino acids. CDR1 and CDR2 (germline): MNHNS, SASEGT. The chain's CDR3 is CASSRWGGVEKLFF. For the CDR3, the DNA is TGTGCCAGCAGTCGATGGGGGGGGGTTGAAAAACTGTTTTTT.

This clone was counted many times. The J gene is TRBJ1-2, the V gene TRBV19; 7 nucleotides agree with TRBD1. CDR3 size: 12 residues. With V trimmed by 6 bases and J by 2 bases, 0 bases remained unmatched. Germline loops: CDR1 LNHDA, CDR2 SQIVND (reference sequence). CDR3 DNA: TGTGCCAGTAGACAGGGGAACTATGGCTACACCTTC. Encoded protein: CASRQGNYGYTF.

This clone was detected ten times or more. The rearrangement links TRBV5-1 to TRBJ2-7, with TRBD1 matching 9 bases. Per the germline V gene, CDR1 is SGHRS and CDR2 is YFSETQ. J gave up 1 base and V 5 bases, and 4 bases lay outside the gene matches. There are 14 residues in the CDR3. The CDR3 DNA is TGCGCCAGCAGGTCGACAGGGGGATCCTACGAGCAGTACTTC. It codes for CASRSTGGSYEQYF.

In this sample, this clone turned up many times. The chain recombines TRBV9 with TRBJ1-1; possible D gene TRBD1, 6 bases. There are 18 residues in the CDR3. Germline V gives CDR1 SGDLS, CDR2 YYNGEE. V lost 1 base, J lost 3 bases, and 22 bases lay in between. The CDR3 here is CASSVLNPETGWDTEAFF. In DNA form, the CDR3 reads TGTGCCAGCAGCGTATTAAACCCCGAAACAGGGTGGGACACTGAAGCTTTCTTT.

There are many counts of this clone. The chain recombines TRBV14 with TRBJ1-1; 9 bases are a match to TRBD1. Germline values: CDR1 SGHDN, CDR2 FVKESK. Trimming took 4 bases from V and 10 from J; bases not matched to a gene: 7. The length of the CDR3 is 13 residues. CDR3: CASSRGQGDGAFF. For the CDR3, the DNA is TGTGCCAGCAGCCGGGGACAGGGAGATGGAGCTTTCTTT.

The CDR3 nucleotides read TGTGCCAGCAGTTTCGGGACAGGGATCACCGGGGAGCTGTTTTTT. Residues: CASSFGTGITGELFF. V and J are TRBV27 and TRBJ2-2; 9 bases fit TRBD1. Unmatched junction bases numbered 3, after V lost 3 bases and J lost 4 bases. The CDR3 sequence is 15 residues long. CDR1 and CDR2 (germline): MNHEY, SMNVEV (reference sequence).

This clone was found a few times. The V call is TRBV5-5, the J call TRBJ2-7; tentatively, D is TRBD1 (5 bases). CDR3 length: 14 residues. Deletions cut 0 bases from V and 3 bases from J, with 10 bases between. The germline gives CDR1 SGHKS, CDR2 YYEKEE (reference sequence). In DNA form, the CDR3 reads TGTGCCAGCAGCTTGGAAGGGGCTCTCTACGAGCAGTACTTC. Its protein is CASSLEGALYEQYF.

This clone was detected ten times or more. The CDR3 sequence: CASSLGMTGGNEKLFF. CDR3 coding DNA: TGTGCCAGCAGCTTGGGAATGACAGGGGGCAATGAAAAACTGTTTTTT. V gene TRBV5-4 combines with J gene TRBJ1-4; 10 bases line up with TRBD1. This CDR3 comprises 16 residues. The ends lost 0 bases at V and 5 bases at J; junction bases unmatched: 4. Germline CDR1 and CDR2: SGHNT and YYREEE (reference sequence).

This clone was recorded a few times. The V call is TRBV2, the J call TRBJ2-1, with TRBD1 matching 8 bases. V trimming: 6 bases; J trimming: 5 bases; junction bases outside the gene matches: 3. The CDR3 covers 13 residues. In germline, CDR1 is SNHLY, CDR2 FYNNEI. CDR3 nucleotides: TGTGCCAGCAGGGGGACAGGAGACAATGAGCAGTTCTTC. It codes for CASRGTGDNEQFF. Together with reference TRBV2 and TRBJ2-1, the CDR3 gives the full variable domain: EPEVTQTPSHQVTQMGQEVILRCVPISNHLYFYWYRQILGQKVEFLVSFYNNEISEKSEIFDDQFSVERPDGSNFTLKIRSTKLEDSAMYFCASRGTGDNEQFFGPGTRLTVL.

In its sample, this clone was seen many times. The chain combines TRBV10-3 with TRBJ1-5; 7 bases are shared with TRBD1. CDR1 and CDR2 from the germline V gene are ENHRY and SYGVKD. The CDR3 has 15 amino acids. V was pared by 0 bases and J by 4 bases, with 3 bases of the junction left unmatched. CDR3 DNA: TGTGCCATCAGTGAGTCGGACAGGTCTAATCAGCCCCAGCATTTT. Protein sequence: CAISESDRSNQPQHF.

This clone appeared many times. V usage is TRBV10-3 and J usage is TRBJ1-1; no reliable D call. CDR1 ENHRY and CDR2 SYGVKD come from the germline V gene. V lost 10 bases and J lost 0, with 15 bases in between. This CDR3 is 14 amino acids long. The CDR3 DNA is TGTGCCACCAGCCCTAGACTGTTGAACACTGAAGCTTTCTTT. Its translation is CATSPRLLNTEAFF.

This clone was counted only a few times. The V and J genes are TRBV30 and TRBJ1-3, with D tentatively TRBD1 (6 bases). The V and J ends lost 0 bases and 2 bases respectively, with 14 bases between them. The CDR3 length is 16 residues. Germline CDR1 and CDR2: GTSNPN and SVGIG (reference sequence). The CDR3 protein is CAWSVRRQGTGNTIYF. CDR3 nucleotides: TGTGCCTGGAGTGTAAGGCGGCAGGGGACTGGAAACACCATATATTTT.

This clone turned up a few times. CDR3 region: CASSPGEGLYEQYF. The CDR3 DNA reads as TGTGCCAGCAGCCCCGGGGAGGGTTTATACGAGCAGTACTTC. The genes are TRBV7-2 and TRBJ2-7; 7 nucleotides agree with TRBD2. Unmatched junction bases numbered 8, after V lost 5 bases and J lost 4 bases. Germline V gives CDR1 SGHTA, CDR2 FQGNSA. The CDR3 runs 14 residues.

There are many counts of this clone. V gene TRBV19 combines with J gene TRBJ1-1; 10 nucleotides match TRBD1. Germline V CDR1 and CDR2: LNHDA, SQIVND (reference sequence). This CDR3 spans 14 amino acids. The J segment lost 7 bases and the V segment lost 7 bases, leaving 9 bases of the junction unmatched. CDR3 protein: CASTPGQGRYEAFF. CDR3 coding DNA: TGTGCCAGTACCCCGGGACAGGGGCGGTATGAAGCTTTCTTT.

There are many counts of this clone. The chain is built from TRBV7-2 and TRBJ2-7; a weak D match, TRBD2 (6 bases). There are 14 residues in the CDR3. Per the germline V gene, CDR1 is SGHTA and CDR2 is FQGNSA. V gave up 7 bases and J gave up 4 bases, with 17 bases separating them. The CDR3 DNA reads TGTGCCAGCACCGAGAGACCGGAGGGTTACGAGCAGTACTTC. Protein: CASTERPEGYEQYF.

This clone was seen many times. V gene TRBV11-2 combines with J gene TRBJ2-7; tentatively, D is TRBD2 (6 bases). CDR1 is SGHAT and CDR2 is FQNNGV in the germline V gene. The CDR3 runs to 14 residues. V lost 3 bases, J lost 7 bases, and 16 bases lay in between. CDR3 amino acids: CASSFGGLMREQYF. The CDR3 region has the DNA TGTGCCAGCAGCTTCGGGGGTCTCATGAGGGAGCAGTACTTC.

This clone came up a few times. This sequence may be a read error, since a much larger clone differs from it by one base. The CDR3 protein is CASSENRDYGYTF. Written as DNA, the CDR3 is TGTGCCAGCAGTGAAAACAGGGACTATGGCTACACCTTC. This chain connects TRBV2 to TRBJ1-2, with a weak D call TRBD1 (6 bases). This CDR3 is 13 amino acids long. With 2 bases removed from V and 3 bases from J, the gap between germline ends came to 7 bases. Germline V gives CDR1 SNHLY, CDR2 FYNNEI.

This clone has at least ten counts. The J gene is TRBJ1-2, the V gene TRBV11-2, with D unresolved. The V gene lost 3 bases and the J gene lost 7 bases, with 6 bases spanning the gap. The CDR3 contains 11 residues. Germline values: CDR1 SGHAT, CDR2 FQNNGV. CDR3 protein: CASSFRGGYTF. For the CDR3, the DNA is TGTGCCAGCAGCTTCCGGGGTGGCTACACCTTC.

The sample holds many counts of this clone. V usage is TRBV19 and J usage is TRBJ1-5, with 11 nucleotides matching TRBD1. CDR1 and CDR2 from the germline V gene are LNHDA and SQIVND (reference sequence). The CDR3 spans 16 residues. J lost 5 bases, V lost 5 bases, and 8 bases had no gene match. CDR3 protein: CASSPGTGGVDQPQHF. The CDR3 DNA reads as TGTGCCAGTAGTCCCGGGACAGGGGGTGTAGATCAGCCCCAGCATTTT.

This clone was counted ten times or more. This sequence joins TRBV30 and TRBJ1-6; D call uncertain. Germline CDR1 and CDR2: GTSNPN and SVGIG (reference sequence). CDR3 size: 12 residues. The V end lost 1 base, the J end lost 11 bases, and 9 bases lay between the germline ends. CDR3 nucleotides: TGTGCCTGGAGTGCCAGGTTTCCACCCCTCCACTTT. Translating gives CAWSARFPPLHF.

This clone came up a few times. This chain uses TRBV29-1 with TRBJ1-2; tentative D call: TRBD1 (5 bases). CDR1 is SQVTM and CDR2 is ANQGSEA in the germline V gene. Trimming pared 1 base from V and 4 bases from J, leaving 10 bases between. This CDR3 contains 13 residues. CDR3 sequence reads: CSVEGQGSYGYTF. Written as DNA, the CDR3 is TGCAGCGTTGAAGGGCAGGGTTCCTATGGCTACACCTTC.

At least ten counts were recorded for this clone. V is TRBV5-1 and J is TRBJ1-1; no firm D call. The CDR3 consists of 14 residues. CDR1 and CDR2 from the germline V gene are SGHRS and YFSETQ. Trimming cost V 2 bases and J 3 bases, with 11 bases left between them. The CDR3 sequence is CASSFGSDYTEAFF. The CDR3 DNA reads TGCGCCAGCAGCTTCGGGTCAGACTACACTGAAGCTTTCTTT.

This clone was counted only a few times. The rearrangement links TRBV7-8 to TRBJ1-2, with 9 bases that match TRBD1. The junction had 10 bases not matched to a gene; V was cut back by 4 bases and J by 4 bases. The germline gives CDR1 SGHVS, CDR2 FQNEAQ. This CDR3 comprises 16 residues. CDR3 bases: TGTGCCAGCAGCTCAAATACAGGGGGCGCCTTCTATGGCTACACCTTC. This encodes CASSSNTGGAFYGYTF.

This clone occurred many times. V gene TRBV19 combines with J gene TRBJ1-1, with no clear D. The germline CDR1 and CDR2 sequences are LNHDA and SQIVND (reference sequence). The CDR3 sequence is 11 residues long. V was pared by 3 bases and J by 5 bases, with 4 bases between. The CDR3: CASSIQTEAFF. In DNA form, the CDR3 reads TGTGCCAGTAGTATTCAAACTGAAGCTTTCTTT.

The sample holds a few counts of this clone. One end of the junction does not line up with germline, which may come from a read error. The chain recombines TRBV11-2 with TRBJ1-2; 8 positions agree with TRBD1. CDR3 length equals 15 residues. The germline V gene encodes CDR1 SGHAT and CDR2 FQNNGV. DNA for the CDR3: TGTGCCAGCAGCGTAGACAGGGGATTTAACTATGGCTACACCTTC. This translates into CASSVDRGFNYGYTF.

This clone was detected ten times or more. The V and J genes are TRBV18 and TRBJ2-7; D not certain. Germline values: CDR1 KGHSH, CDR2 LQKENI. V was cut by 3 bases and J by 6 bases, with 15 bases left in between. This CDR3 spans 14 amino acids. Written as DNA, the CDR3 is TGTGCCAGCTCACCGGCTCAGTCTCGCGGCGAGCAGTACTTC. Translated, it gives CASSPAQSRGEQYF.

This clone appeared many times. The rearrangement uses TRBV28 and TRBJ2-1, with 9 positions matching TRBD1. Germline V gene lookup returns CDR1 MDHEN and CDR2 SYDVKM. This CDR3 comprises 15 residues. V shed 5 bases, J shed 2 bases, and the junction held 4 bases outside the gene matches. The DNA of the CDR3 is TGTGCCAGCAGTGTCGACAGGGGGGCCTACAATGAGCAGTTCTTC. Translated, it gives CASSVDRGAYNEQFF.

The table lists this clone with many counts. The chain uses TRBV11-2 and TRBJ2-5, with 8 bases identical to TRBD2. Germline V gene lookup returns CDR1 SGHAT and CDR2 FQNNGV. Trimming removed 5 bases from V and 5 bases from J; junction bases left unmatched: 10. This CDR3 comprises 15 residues. The CDR3 coding sequence is TGTGCCAGCAGCCCCAGGGGCGGGGGGCCGGAGACCCAGTACTTC. Amino acid sequence: CASSPRGGGPETQYF.